These 20 T cell receptor beta chains share one sample of origin, sequenced in a study of blood T cell repertoires in COVID-19. TCRdb's copy holds only in-frame clones and misses some; the assay was immunoSEQ multiplex PCR. Of about 80,000 clones in the sample, about four fifths were seen once. Sequencing was carried out using peripheral blood. Receptors originate from a human donor in a cohort sampled during active COVID-19.

V usage is TRBV18 and J usage is TRBJ1-4; 8 nucleotides align to TRBD1. This CDR3 spans 14 amino acids. The germline V gene encodes CDR1 KGHSH and CDR2 LQKENI. V shed 4 bases, J shed 5 bases, and the junction held 3 bases outside the gene matches. The CDR3 region has the DNA TGTGCCAGCTCACAGAGACAGGGGAATGAAAAACTGTTTTTT. It encodes CASSQRQGNEKLFF.

The chain is built from TRBV6-6 and TRBJ1-4; D gene ambiguous. Trimming cost V 7 bases and J 8 bases, with 14 bases left between them. CDR3 length: 13 residues. CDR1 is MNHNY and CDR2 is SVGAGI in the germline V gene (reference sequence). CDR3 protein: CASTDIDREKLFF. CDR3 sequence (DNA): TGTGCCAGCACCGACATTGACCGGGAAAAACTGTTTTTT.

This clone came up a few times. The genes are TRBV6-5 and TRBJ2-7; TRBD1 matches 12 bases. Germline V gene lookup returns CDR1 MNHEY and CDR2 SVGAGI. The V and J ends lost 6 bases and 4 bases, in that order; junction bases with no gene match: 4. This CDR3 contains 14 residues. CDR3 amino acids: CASSRDRGQYEQYF. In DNA form, the CDR3 reads TGTGCCAGCAGCCGGGACAGGGGGCAATACGAGCAGTACTTC.

On this clone itself: The same CDR3 is also encoded by other DNA sequences in this sample. V is TRBV5-1 and J is TRBJ2-1; D is perhaps TRBD2 (6 bases). The ends were cut back, 0 bases at V and 4 bases at J, with 14 bases in the middle. CDR1 is SGHRS and CDR2 is YFSETQ in the germline V gene. The CDR3 consists of 16 residues. The CDR3 loop is CASSLAGSGRYNEQFF. In DNA form, the CDR3 reads TGCGCCAGCAGCTTGGCTGGTAGCGGTAGGTACAATGAGCAGTTCTTC.

The rearrangement uses TRBV11-2 and TRBJ2-1, with D maybe TRBD2 (7 bases). Trimming pared 7 bases from V and 6 bases from J, leaving 19 bases between. The CDR3 is 15 amino acids. Germline loops: CDR1 SGHAT, CDR2 FQNNGV. The CDR3 bases are TGTGCCAGCAAAGGAGGGGGGGCGCGGGGCAATGAGCAGTTCTTC. Protein product: CASKGGGARGNEQFF.

This chain uses TRBV15 with TRBJ2-7; TRBD2 matches at 11 bases. Germline values: CDR1 LNHNV, CDR2 YYDKDF (reference sequence). This CDR3 contains 17 residues. V lost 0 bases, J lost 2 bases, and 6 bases stayed unmatched. Written as DNA, the CDR3 is TGTGCCACCAGCAGAGACCTCACTAGCGGGGGACCCTACGAGCAGTACTTC. Encoded protein: CATSRDLTSGGPYEQYF.

To note about this clone: The same CDR3 also results from other DNA sequences found in this sample. J is TRBJ2-3 and V is TRBV18, with TRBD1 matching 8 bases. Germline loops: CDR1 KGHSH, CDR2 LQKENI. CDR3 length: 15 amino acids. V lost 3 bases, J lost 1 base, and 3 bases stayed unmatched. The CDR3 loop reads CASSPGQGGTDTQYF. Here the CDR3 DNA reads TGTGCCAGCTCACCCGGACAGGGAGGCACAGATACGCAGTATTTT.

The genes are TRBV18 and TRBJ2-5, with 11 nucleotides matching TRBD2. Germline V gene lookup returns CDR1 KGHSH and CDR2 LQKENI. The CDR3 is made up of 17 amino acids. V trimming: 5 bases; J trimming: 5 bases; junction bases outside the gene matches: 13. CDR3 sequence (DNA): TGTGCCAGCTCATTACTAGCGGGGGCTACCGAAGTGGAGACCCAGTACTTC. This gives the protein CASSLLAGATEVETQYF.

V and J are TRBV19 and TRBJ2-7; TRBD2 matches 7 bases. Germline V gives CDR1 LNHDA, CDR2 SQIVND (reference sequence). CDR3 length: 15 amino acids. The V gene end was trimmed by 5 bases and the J gene end by 4 bases; junction bases not matched to a gene: 11. CDR3 bases: TGTGCCAGTAGTCCCGGGTCGGCGGGGGAGTACGAGCAGTACTTC. Protein sequence: CASSPGSAGEYEQYF.

The table lists this clone with a count of one. The V call is TRBV7-9, the J call TRBJ1-2, with unresolved D. Deletions cut 2 bases from V and 10 bases from J, with 17 bases between. There are 14 residues in the CDR3. Germline V gene lookup returns CDR1 SEHNR and CDR2 FQNEAQ (reference sequence). The DNA for the CDR3 is TGTGCCAGCAGCTTAAGTTCGGGTTCCCATGACTACACCTTC. Its translation is CASSLSSGSHDYTF.

This sequence joins TRBV6-4 and TRBJ2-3; 7 bases fit TRBD1. The CDR3 has 14 residues. Germline CDR1 MRHNA, CDR2 SNTAGT. The V segment lost 6 bases and the J segment 4 bases; nucleotides outside the gene matches: 7. CDR3 loop: CASSALGTADTQYF. The CDR3 DNA follows: TGTGCCAGCAGCGCCCTCGGGACAGCAGATACGCAGTATTTT.

This clone was observed many times. V gene TRBV3-1 (or the pseudogene TRBV3-2) combines with J gene TRBJ2-7; 8 bases are shared with TRBD2. The CDR3 spans 14 residues. After removal of 2 bases from V and 0 bases from J, the junction contained 0 bases not matched to a gene. The V gene's germline CDR1 is LGHDT and CDR2 YNNKEL (reference sequence). The CDR3, as DNA: TGTGCCAGCAGCCAAAGCGGGGGCTCCTACGAGCAGTACTTC. Encoded protein: CASSQSGGSYEQYF.

In nucleotides, the CDR3 is TGTGCCAGTAGTAGGGGACAGGTCCAAGGAAACACCATATATTTT. This codes for CASSRGQVQGNTIYF. J is TRBJ1-3 and V is TRBV19, with 8 bases aligning to TRBD1. With V trimmed by 4 bases and J by 4 bases, 6 bases remained unmatched. The CDR3 sequence is 15 residues long. Germline V gene lookup returns CDR1 LNHDA and CDR2 SQIVND (reference sequence).

The chain joins TRBV28 to TRBJ2-1, with D possibly being TRBD2 (6 bases). This CDR3 comprises 14 residues. Trimming removed 6 bases from V and 0 bases from J, with 9 bases in between. Germline CDR1 is MDHEN and CDR2 is SYDVKM. CDR3: CASRLGGSYNEQFF. CDR3 nucleotide sequence: TGTGCCAGCAGATTGGGGGGCTCCTACAATGAGCAGTTCTTC. The full variable domain, its missing parts supplied by reference TRBV28 and TRBJ2-1, is DVKVTQSSRYLVKRTGEKVFLECVQDMDHENMFWYRQDPGLGLRLIYFSYDVKMKEKGDIPEGYSVSREKKERFSLILESASTNQTSMYLCASRLGGSYNEQFFGPGTRLTVL.

The chain carries TRBV27 and TRBJ2-1; 10 bases fit TRBD2. This CDR3 has 14 amino acids. The germline V gene has CDR1 MNHEY and CDR2 SMNVEV (reference sequence). V gave up 5 bases and J gave up 7 bases; unmatched junction bases: 5. CDR3 region: CASSLAGVGNEQFF. In DNA form, the CDR3 reads TGTGCCAGCAGTCTAGCGGGGGTGGGTAATGAGCAGTTCTTC.

This chain connects TRBV7-9 to TRBJ1-2, with D possibly matching TRBD1 (5 bases). CDR1 and CDR2 from the germline V gene are SEHNR and FQNEAQ (reference sequence). This CDR3 spans 14 amino acids. Trimming stripped 1 base from V and 4 bases from J, with 10 bases between. This CDR3 reads CASSLGHQGYGYTF. Here the CDR3 DNA reads TGTGCCAGCAGCTTAGGACACCAGGGCTATGGCTACACCTTC.

The rearrangement links TRBV5-6 to TRBJ2-1, with TRBD2 identical over 15 bases. Germline values: CDR1 SGHDT, CDR2 YYEEEE. The trim removed 2 bases at V and 8 bases at J, leaving 2 bases unmatched. The CDR3 consists of 15 residues. CDR3 DNA sequence: TGTGCCAGCAGCTTAGGACTAGCGGGGGGGTATGAGCAGTTCTTC. Amino acid sequence: CASSLGLAGGYEQFF. Full variable domain (rest looked up from reference TRBV5-6 and TRBJ2-1): DAGVTQSPTHLIKTRGQQVTLRCSPKSGHDTVSWYQQALGQGPQFIFQYYEEEERQRGNFPDRFSGHQFPNYSSELNVNALLLGDSALYLCASSLGLAGGYEQFFGPGTRLTVL.

J is TRBJ1-2 and V is TRBV5-4, with 8 bases identical to TRBD1. Germline CDR1 is SGHNT and CDR2 is YYREEE (reference sequence). This CDR3 is 13 amino acids long. V lost 3 bases, J lost 8 bases, and 6 bases stayed unmatched. CDR3 bases: TGTGCCAGCAGCTCGGACAGGGCGGGGGGCTACACCTTC. Its protein product is CASSSDRAGGYTF.

The V gene is TRBV14, the J gene TRBJ1-1; no reliable D call. The CDR3 totals 13 residues. V was trimmed by 6 bases and J by 1 base, leaving 9 bases between them. Looked up from germline, CDR1 is SGHDN and CDR2 is FVKESK. DNA for the CDR3: TGTGCCAGCAGTTCGGGGTGGAACACTGAAGCTTTCTTT. It is translated as CASSSGWNTEAFF.

The sample holds one count of this clone. The V call is TRBV10-3, the J call TRBJ2-3; 10 positions match TRBD1. Per germline, CDR1 ENHRY and CDR2 SYGVKD. The CDR3 is 14 residues long. With 4 bases clipped from V and 4 bases from J, the junction kept 2 bases outside the gene matches. The CDR3: CAISGQGAPDTQYF. CDR3 sequence (DNA): TGTGCCATCAGTGGACAGGGGGCCCCAGATACGCAGTATTTT.